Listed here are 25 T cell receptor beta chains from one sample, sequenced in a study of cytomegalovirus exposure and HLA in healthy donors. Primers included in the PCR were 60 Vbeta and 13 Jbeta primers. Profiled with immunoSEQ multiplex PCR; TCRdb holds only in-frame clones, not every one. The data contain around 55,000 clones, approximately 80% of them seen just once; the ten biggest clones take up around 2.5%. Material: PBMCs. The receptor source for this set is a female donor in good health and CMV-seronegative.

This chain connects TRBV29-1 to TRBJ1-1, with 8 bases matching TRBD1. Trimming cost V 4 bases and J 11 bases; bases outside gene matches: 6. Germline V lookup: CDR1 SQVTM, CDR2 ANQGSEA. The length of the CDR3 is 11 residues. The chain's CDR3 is CSVVMDRAAFF. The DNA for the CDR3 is TGCAGCGTTGTTATGGACAGGGCTGCTTTCTTT.

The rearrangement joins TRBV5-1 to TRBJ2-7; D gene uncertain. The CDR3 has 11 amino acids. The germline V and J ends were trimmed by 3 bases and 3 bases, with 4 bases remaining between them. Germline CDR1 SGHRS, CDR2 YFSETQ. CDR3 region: CASSSYYEQYF. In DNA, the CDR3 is TGCGCCAGCAGCTCCTACTACGAGCAGTACTTC.

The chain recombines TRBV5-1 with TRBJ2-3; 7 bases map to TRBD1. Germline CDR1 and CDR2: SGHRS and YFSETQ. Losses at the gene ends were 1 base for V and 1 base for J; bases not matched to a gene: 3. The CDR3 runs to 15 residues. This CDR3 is CASSLTGTGTDTQYF. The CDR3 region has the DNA TGCGCCAGCAGCTTGACCGGGACAGGCACAGATACGCAGTATTTT.

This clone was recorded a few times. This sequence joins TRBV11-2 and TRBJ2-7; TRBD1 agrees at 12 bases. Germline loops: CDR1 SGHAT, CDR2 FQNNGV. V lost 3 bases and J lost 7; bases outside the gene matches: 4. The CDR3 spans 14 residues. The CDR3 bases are TGTGCCAGCAGCTTCGGGACAGGGGGCCGTGAGCAGTACTTC. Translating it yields CASSFGTGGREQYF.

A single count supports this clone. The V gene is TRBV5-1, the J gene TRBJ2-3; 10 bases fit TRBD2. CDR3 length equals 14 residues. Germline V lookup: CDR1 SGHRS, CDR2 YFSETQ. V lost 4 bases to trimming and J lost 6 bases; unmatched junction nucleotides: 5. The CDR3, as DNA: TGCGCCAGCAGCACGGGACTAGCGATTGATACGCAGTATTTT. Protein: CASSTGLAIDTQYF.

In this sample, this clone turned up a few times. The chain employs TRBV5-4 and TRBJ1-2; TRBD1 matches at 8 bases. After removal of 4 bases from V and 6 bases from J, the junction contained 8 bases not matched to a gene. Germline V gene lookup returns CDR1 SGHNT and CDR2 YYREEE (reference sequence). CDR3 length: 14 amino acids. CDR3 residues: CASSPSQGADGYTF. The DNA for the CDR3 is TGTGCCAGCAGCCCCTCCCAGGGGGCAGATGGCTACACCTTC.

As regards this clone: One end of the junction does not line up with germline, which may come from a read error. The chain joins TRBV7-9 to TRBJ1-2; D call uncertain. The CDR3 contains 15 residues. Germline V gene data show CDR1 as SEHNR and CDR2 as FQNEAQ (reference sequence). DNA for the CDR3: TGTGCCAGCAGCTTGGAGGGCAACCCTTTTTATGTCTACACCTTC. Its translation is CASSLEGNPFYVYTF.

The DNA of the CDR3 is TGTGCCAGCAGCTTAGAGGGGTTCAGGGAGCAGTACTTC. It codes for CASSLEGFREQYF. The chain employs TRBV7-2 and TRBJ2-7; perhaps TRBD1 as D (5 bases). The CDR3 length is 13 residues. Germline assignment: CDR1 SGHTA and CDR2 FQGNSA. The V and J ends lost 1 base and 7 bases respectively, with 11 bases between them.

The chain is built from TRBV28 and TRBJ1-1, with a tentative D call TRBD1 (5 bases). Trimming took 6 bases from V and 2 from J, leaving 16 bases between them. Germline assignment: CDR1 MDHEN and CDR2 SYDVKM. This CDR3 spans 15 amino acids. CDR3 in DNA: TGTGCCAGCAGCCCGACGGGAGGGGTAAACACTGAAGCTTTCTTT. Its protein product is CASSPTGGVNTEAFF.

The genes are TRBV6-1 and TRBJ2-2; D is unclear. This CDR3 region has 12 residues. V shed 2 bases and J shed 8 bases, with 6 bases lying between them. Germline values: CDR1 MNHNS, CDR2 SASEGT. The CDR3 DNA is TGTGCCAGCAGTGAACTGACTGGGGAGCTGTTTTTT. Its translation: CASSELTGELFF.

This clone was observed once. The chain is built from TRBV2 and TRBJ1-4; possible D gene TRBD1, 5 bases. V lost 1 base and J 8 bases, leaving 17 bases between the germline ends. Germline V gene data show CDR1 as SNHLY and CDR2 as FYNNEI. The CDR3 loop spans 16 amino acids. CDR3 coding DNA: TGTGCCAGCAGTGAAGGCAGGGTAGTATTTGAGGAAAAACTGTTTTTT. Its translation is CASSEGRVVFEEKLFF.

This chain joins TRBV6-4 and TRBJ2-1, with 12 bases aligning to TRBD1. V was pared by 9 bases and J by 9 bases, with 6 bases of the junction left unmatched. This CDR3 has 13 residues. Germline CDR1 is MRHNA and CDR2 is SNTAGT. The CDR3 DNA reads TGTGCCAGTTCGGGACAGGGGGCTGGTGAGCAGTTCTTC. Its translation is CASSGQGAGEQFF.

The CDR3 DNA is TGTGCCAGCAGCGCACAAGGACTCCTCACAGATACGCAGTATTTT. Residues: CASSAQGLLTDTQYF. The chain links TRBV7-8 to TRBJ2-3, with a tentative D call TRBD2 (5 bases). The CDR3 has 15 residues. Germline V gene lookup returns CDR1 SGHVS and CDR2 FQNEAQ. The V end was cut by 5 bases, the J end by 2 bases, with 14 bases between.

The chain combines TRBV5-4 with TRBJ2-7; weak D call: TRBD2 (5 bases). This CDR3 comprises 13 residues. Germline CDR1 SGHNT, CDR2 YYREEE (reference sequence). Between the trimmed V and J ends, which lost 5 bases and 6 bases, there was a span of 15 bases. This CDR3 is CASSLGPAAEQYF. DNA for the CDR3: TGTGCCAGCAGTCTAGGGCCAGCGGCCGAGCAGTACTTC.

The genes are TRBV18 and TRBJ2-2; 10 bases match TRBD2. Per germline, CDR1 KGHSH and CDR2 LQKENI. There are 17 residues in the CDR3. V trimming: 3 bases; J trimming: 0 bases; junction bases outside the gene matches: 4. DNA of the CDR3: TGTGCCAGCTCACCGGAGCGGGGGGGCTCGAACACCGGGGAGCTGTTTTTT. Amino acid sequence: CASSPERGGSNTGELFF.

The CDR3 is CASSIPPGISGANVLTF. The CDR3 nucleotides are TGTGCCAGTAGTATACCTCCGGGGATCTCTGGGGCCAACGTCCTGACTTTC. The chain joins TRBV19 to TRBJ2-6; tentatively, D is TRBD2 (5 bases). CDR1 is LNHDA, CDR2 SQIVND, per germline (reference sequence). The CDR3 contains 17 residues. V was clipped by 2 bases and J by 0 bases, with 11 bases between them.

This CDR3 reads CASSGRDYGGSGANVLTF. CDR3 in DNA: TGTGCCAGCAGTGGGAGGGACTACGGAGGCTCTGGGGCCAACGTCCTGACTTTC. This chain connects TRBV6-1 to TRBJ2-6; 7 positions agree with TRBD2. CDR1 is MNHNS and CDR2 is SASEGT in the germline V gene. Trimming cost V 4 bases and J 0 bases; bases outside gene matches: 9. There are 18 residues in the CDR3.

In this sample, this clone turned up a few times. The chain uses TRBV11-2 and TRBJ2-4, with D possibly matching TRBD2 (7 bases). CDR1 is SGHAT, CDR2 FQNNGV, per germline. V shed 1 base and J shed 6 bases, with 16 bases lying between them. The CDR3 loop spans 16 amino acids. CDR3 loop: CASSLVGGPPGNIQYF. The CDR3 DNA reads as TGTGCCAGCAGCTTAGTCGGGGGGCCCCCTGGAAACATTCAGTACTTC. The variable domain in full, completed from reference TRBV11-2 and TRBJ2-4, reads EAGVAQSPRYKIIEKRQSVAFWCNPISGHATLYWYQQILGQGPKLLIQFQNNGVVDDSQLPKDRFSAERLKGVDSTLKIQPAKLEDSAVYLCASSLVGGPPGNIQYFGAGTRLSVL.

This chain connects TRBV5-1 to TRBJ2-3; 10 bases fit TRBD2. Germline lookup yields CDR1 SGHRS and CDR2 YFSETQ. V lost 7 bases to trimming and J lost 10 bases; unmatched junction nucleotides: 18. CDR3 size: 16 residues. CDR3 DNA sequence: TGCGCCAGCGCTATGACCCCAAGCGGGGGGGCCAGGTCGCAGTATTTT. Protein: CASAMTPSGGARSQYF. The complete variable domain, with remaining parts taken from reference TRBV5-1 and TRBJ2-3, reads KAGVTQTPRYLIKTRGQQVTLSCSPISGHRSVSWYQQTPGQGLQFLFEYFSETQRNKGNFPGRFSGRQFSNSRSEMNVSTLELGDSALYLCASAMTPSGGARSQYFGPGTRLTVL.

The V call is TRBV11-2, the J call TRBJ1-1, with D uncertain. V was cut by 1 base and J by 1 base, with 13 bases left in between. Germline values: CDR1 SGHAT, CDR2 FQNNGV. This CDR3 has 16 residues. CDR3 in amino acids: CASSLGWRVGNTEAFF. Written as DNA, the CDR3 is TGTGCCAGCAGCTTAGGGTGGAGGGTTGGGAACACTGAAGCTTTCTTT.

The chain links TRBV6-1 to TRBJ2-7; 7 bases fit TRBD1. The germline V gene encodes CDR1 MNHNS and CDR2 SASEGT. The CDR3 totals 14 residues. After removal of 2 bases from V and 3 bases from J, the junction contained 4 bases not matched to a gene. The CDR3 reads CASSEFAGGYEQYF. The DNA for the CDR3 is TGTGCCAGCAGTGAATTTGCAGGGGGCTACGAGCAGTACTTC.

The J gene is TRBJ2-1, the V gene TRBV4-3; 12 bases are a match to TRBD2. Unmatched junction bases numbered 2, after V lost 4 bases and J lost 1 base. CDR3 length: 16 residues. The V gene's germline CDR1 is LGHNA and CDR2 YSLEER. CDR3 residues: CASSLGLAGSYNEQFF. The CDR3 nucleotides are TGCGCCAGCAGCCTAGGACTAGCGGGGTCCTACAATGAGCAGTTCTTC.

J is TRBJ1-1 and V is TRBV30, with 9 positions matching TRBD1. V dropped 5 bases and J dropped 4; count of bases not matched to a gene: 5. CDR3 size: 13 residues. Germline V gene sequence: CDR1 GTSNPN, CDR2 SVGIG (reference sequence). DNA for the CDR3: TGTGCCTGGGGGACAGGGTCCGGCACTGAAGCTTTCTTT. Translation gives CAWGTGSGTEAFF.

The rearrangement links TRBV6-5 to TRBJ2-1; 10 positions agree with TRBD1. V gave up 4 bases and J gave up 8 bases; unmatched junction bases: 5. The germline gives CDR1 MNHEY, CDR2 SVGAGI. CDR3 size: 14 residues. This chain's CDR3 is CASSSGQGVDEQFF. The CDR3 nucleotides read TGTGCCAGCAGTTCCGGACAGGGGGTCGATGAGCAGTTCTTC.

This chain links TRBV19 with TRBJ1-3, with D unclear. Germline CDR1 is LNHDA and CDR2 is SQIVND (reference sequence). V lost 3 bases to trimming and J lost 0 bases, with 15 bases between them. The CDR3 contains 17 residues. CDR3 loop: CASSMSRGKSSGNTIYF. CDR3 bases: TGTGCCAGTAGTATGTCTCGGGGAAAGAGCTCTGGAAACACCATATATTTT.